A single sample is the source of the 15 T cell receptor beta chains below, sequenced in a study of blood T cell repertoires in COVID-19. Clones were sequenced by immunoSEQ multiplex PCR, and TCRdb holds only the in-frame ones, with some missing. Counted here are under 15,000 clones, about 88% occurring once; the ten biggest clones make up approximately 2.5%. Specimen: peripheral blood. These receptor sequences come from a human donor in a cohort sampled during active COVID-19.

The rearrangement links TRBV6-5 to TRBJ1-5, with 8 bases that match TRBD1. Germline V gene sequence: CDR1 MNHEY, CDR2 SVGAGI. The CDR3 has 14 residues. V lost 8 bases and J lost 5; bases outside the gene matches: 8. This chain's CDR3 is CASWDRISDQPQHF. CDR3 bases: TGTGCCAGCTGGGACAGGATAAGTGATCAGCCCCAGCATTTT.

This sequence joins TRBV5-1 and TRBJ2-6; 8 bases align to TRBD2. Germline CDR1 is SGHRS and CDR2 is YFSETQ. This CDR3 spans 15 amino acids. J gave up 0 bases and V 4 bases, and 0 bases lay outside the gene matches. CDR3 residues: CASSRGGSGANVLTF. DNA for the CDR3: TGCGCCAGCAGCCGGGGGGGCTCTGGGGCCAACGTCCTGACTTTC.

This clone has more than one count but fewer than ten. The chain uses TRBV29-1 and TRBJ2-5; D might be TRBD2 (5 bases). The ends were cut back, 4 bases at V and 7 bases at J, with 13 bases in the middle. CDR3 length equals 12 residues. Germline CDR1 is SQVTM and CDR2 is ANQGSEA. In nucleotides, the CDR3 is TGCAGCGTTGTCCCCCGGGAAGGGACCCAGTACTTC. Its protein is CSVVPREGTQYF. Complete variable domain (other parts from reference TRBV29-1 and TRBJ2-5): SAVISQKPSRDICQRGTSLTIQCQVDSQVTMMFWYRQQPGQSLTLIATANQGSEATYESGFVIDKFPISRPNLTFSTLTVSNMSPEDSSIYLCSVVPREGTQYFGPGTRLLVL.

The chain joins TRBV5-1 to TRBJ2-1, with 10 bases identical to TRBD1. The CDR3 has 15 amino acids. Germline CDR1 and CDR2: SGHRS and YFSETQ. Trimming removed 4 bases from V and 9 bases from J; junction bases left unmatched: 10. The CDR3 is CASSLPGQGFSEQFF. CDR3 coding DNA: TGCGCCAGCAGCCTCCCGGGACAGGGGTTTAGTGAGCAGTTCTTC.

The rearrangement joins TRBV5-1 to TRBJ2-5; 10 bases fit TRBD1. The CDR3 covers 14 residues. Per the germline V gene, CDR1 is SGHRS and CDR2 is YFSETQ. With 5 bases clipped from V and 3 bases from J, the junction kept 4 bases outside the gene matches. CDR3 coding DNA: TGCGCCAGCAGTGTCGGGACAGGGGAAGAGACCCAGTACTTC. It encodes CASSVGTGEETQYF.

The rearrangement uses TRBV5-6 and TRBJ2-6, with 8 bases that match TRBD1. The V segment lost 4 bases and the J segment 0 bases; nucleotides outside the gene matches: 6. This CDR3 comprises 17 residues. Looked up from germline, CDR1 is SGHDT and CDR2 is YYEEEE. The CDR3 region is CASSHRTGNSGANVLTF. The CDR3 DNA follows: TGTGCCAGCAGCCACAGGACAGGGAACTCTGGGGCCAACGTCCTGACTTTC.

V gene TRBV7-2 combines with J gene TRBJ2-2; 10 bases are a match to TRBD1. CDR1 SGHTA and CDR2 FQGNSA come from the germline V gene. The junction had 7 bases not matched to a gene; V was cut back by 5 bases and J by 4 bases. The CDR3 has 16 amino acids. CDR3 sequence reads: CASSLRTGGGTGELFF. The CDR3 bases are TGTGCCAGCAGCCTCCGGACAGGGGGTGGCACCGGGGAGCTGTTTTTT.

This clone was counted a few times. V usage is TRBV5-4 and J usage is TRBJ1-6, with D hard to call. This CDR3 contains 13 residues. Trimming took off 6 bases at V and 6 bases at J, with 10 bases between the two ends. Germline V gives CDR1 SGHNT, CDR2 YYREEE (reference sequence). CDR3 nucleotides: TGTGCCAGCAACACGACACCTAATTCACCCCTCCACTTT. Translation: CASNTTPNSPLHF. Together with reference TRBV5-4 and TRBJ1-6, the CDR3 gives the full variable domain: ETGVTQSPTHLIKTRGQQVTLRCSSQSGHNTVSWYQQALGQGPQFIFQYYREEENGRGNFPPRFSGLQFPNYSSELNVNALELDDSALYLCASNTTPNSPLHFGNGTRLTVT.

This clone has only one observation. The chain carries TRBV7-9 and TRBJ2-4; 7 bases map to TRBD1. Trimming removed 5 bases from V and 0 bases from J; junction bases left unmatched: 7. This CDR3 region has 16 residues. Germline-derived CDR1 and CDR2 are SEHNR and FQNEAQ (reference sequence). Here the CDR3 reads CASSTQGPLAKNIQYF. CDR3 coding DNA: TGTGCCAGCAGCACACAGGGGCCCCTAGCCAAAAACATTCAGTACTTC.

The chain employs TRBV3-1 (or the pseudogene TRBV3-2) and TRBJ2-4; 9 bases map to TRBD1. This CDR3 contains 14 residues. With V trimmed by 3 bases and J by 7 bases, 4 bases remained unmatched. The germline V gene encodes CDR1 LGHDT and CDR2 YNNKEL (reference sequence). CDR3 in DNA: TGTGCCAGCAGCCAGACAGGGGGGTTTAACATTCAGTACTTC. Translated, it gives CASSQTGGFNIQYF.

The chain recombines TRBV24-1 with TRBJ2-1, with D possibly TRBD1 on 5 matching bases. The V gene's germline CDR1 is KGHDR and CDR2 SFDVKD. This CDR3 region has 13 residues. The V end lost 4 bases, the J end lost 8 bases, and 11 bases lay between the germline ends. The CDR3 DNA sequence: TGTGCCACCAGTGACCTCCTAGGGGATGAGCAGTTCTTC. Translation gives CATSDLLGDEQFF.

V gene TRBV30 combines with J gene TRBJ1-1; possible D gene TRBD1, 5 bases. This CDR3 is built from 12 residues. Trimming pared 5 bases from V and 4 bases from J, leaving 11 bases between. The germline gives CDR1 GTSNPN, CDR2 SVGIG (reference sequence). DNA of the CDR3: TGTGCCTGGGGAGTAGGGGCCACTGAAGCTTTCTTT. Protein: CAWGVGATEAFF.

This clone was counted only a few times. The chain's CDR3 is CASFIQGPTGELFF. The CDR3 region has the DNA TGTGCCAGCTTCATACAGGGGCCCACCGGGGAGCTGTTTTTT. The chain employs TRBV6-6 and TRBJ2-2, with 7 bases identical to TRBD1. The CDR3 covers 14 residues. The junction had 7 bases not matched to a gene; V was cut back by 8 bases and J by 4 bases. Germline CDR1 is MNHNY and CDR2 is SVGAGI (reference sequence).

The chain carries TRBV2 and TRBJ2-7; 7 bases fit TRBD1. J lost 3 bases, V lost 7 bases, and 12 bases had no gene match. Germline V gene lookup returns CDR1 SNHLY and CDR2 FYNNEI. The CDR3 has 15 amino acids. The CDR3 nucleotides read TGTGCCAGCATCCCCCCGGGGACAGCGGTCTACGAGCAGTACTTC. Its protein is CASIPPGTAVYEQYF. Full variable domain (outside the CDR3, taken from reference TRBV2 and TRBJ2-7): EPEVTQTPSHQVTQMGQEVILRCVPISNHLYFYWYRQILGQKVEFLVSFYNNEISEKSEIFDDQFSVERPDGSNFTLKIRSTKLEDSAMYFCASIPPGTAVYEQYFGPGTRLTVT.

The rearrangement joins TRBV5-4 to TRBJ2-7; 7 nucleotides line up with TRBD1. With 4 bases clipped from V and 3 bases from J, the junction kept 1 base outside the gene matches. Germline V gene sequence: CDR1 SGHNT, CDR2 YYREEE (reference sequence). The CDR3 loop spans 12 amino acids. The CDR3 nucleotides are TGTGCCAGCAGCCGGGACAGCTACGAGCAGTACTTC. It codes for CASSRDSYEQYF.